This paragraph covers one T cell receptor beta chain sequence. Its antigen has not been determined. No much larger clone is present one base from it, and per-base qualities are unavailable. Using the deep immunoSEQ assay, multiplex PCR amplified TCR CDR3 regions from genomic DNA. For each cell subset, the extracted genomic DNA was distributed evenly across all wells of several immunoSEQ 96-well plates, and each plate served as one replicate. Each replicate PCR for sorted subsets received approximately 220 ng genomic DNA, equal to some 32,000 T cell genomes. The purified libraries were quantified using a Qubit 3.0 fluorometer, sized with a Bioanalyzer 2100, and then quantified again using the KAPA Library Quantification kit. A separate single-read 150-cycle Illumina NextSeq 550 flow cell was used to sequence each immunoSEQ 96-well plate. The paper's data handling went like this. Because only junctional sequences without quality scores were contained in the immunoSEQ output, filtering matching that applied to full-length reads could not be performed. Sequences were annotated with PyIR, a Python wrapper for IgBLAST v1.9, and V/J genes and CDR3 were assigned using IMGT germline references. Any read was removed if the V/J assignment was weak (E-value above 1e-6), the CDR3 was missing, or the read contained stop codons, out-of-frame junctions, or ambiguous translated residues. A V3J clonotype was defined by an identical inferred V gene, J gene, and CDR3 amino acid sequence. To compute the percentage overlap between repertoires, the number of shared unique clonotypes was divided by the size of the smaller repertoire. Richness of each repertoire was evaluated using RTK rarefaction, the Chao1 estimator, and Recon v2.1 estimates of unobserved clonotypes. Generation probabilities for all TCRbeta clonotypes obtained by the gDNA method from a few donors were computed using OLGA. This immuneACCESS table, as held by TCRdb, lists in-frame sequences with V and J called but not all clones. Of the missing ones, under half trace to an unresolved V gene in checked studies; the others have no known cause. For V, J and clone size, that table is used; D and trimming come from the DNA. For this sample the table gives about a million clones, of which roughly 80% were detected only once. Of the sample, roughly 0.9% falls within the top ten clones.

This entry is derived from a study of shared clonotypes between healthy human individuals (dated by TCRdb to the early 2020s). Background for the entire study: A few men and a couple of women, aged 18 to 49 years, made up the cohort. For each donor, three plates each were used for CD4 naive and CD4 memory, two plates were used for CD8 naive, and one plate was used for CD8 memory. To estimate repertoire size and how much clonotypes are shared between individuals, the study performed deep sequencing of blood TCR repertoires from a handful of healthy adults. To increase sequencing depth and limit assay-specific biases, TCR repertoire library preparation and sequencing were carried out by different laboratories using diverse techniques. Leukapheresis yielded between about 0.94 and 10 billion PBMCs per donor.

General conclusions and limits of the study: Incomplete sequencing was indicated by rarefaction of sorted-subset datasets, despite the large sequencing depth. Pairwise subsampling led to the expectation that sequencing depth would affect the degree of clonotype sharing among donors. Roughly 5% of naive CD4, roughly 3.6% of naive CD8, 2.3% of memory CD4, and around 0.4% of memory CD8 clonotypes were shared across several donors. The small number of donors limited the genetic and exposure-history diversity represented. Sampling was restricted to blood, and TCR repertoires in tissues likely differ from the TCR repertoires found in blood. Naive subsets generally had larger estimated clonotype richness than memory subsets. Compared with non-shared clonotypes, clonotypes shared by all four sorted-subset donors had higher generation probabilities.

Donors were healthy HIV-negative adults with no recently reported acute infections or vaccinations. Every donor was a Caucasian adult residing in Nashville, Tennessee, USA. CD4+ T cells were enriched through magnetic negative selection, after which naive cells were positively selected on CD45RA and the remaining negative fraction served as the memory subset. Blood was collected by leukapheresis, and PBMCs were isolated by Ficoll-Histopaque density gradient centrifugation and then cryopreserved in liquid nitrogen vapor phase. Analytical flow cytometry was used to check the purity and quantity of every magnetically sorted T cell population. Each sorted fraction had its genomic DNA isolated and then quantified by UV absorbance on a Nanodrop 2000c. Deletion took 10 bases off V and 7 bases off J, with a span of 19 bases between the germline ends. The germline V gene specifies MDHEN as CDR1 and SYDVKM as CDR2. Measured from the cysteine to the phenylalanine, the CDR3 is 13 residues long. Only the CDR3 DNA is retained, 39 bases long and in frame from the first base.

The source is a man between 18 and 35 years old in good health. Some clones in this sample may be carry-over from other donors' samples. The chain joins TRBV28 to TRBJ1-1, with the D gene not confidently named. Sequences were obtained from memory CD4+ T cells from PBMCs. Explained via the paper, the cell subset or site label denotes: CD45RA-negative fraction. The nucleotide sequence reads TGTGCCACCCACAGAGTATCGCCTATTGAAGCTTTCTTT. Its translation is CATHRVSPIEAFF.